A selection of T cell receptor beta chains follows, all from one sample in a study of beta chain features in type 1 diabetes. Generated by immunoSEQ multiplex PCR, the TCRdb table keeps only in-frame clones and is missing some. The sample carries hundreds of thousands of clones, 30% recorded once. Input material: naive CD4+ T cells from blood. Receptor source: a man younger than 35 in good health. Both conserved end residues are part of each CDR3. Fields, in order: V gene, D gene, J gene, clone size, CDR3 protein, CDR3 DNA. D genes are given only for firm matches. A row's size may be missing; if present it is once, few, many or a size class.

V: TRBV4-3; D: TRBD2; J: TRBJ2-5; size: few; CDR3: CASSQGLAGGWETQYF; DNA: TGCGCCAGCAGCCAGGGACTAGCGGGAGGTTGGGAGACCCAGTACTTC
V: TRBV30; D: TRBD2; J: TRBJ2-1; size: few; CDR3: CAITSGRADSYNEQFF; DNA: TGTGCCATAACTAGCGGGAGGGCAGACTCCTACAATGAGCAGTTCTTC
V: TRBV28; D: TRBD2; J: TRBJ2-7; size: .; CDR3: CASRAQIGLAGEIPYEQYF; DNA: TGTGCCAGCAGGGCACAAATCGGACTAGCGGGAGAAATCCCCTACGAGCAGTACTTC
V: TRBV10-3; D: TRBD2; J: TRBJ2-1; size: .; CDR3: CAISEPGTSGWGEQFF; DNA: TGTGCCATCAGTGAACCCGGGACTAGCGGATGGGGTGAGCAGTTCTTC
V: TRBV9; D: TRBD1; J: TRBJ2-3; size: few; CDR3: CASSATPGQGPDTQYF; DNA: TGTGCCAGCAGCGCGACACCGGGACAGGGGCCAGATACGCAGTATTTT
V: TRBV10-3; D: .; J: TRBJ2-3; size: .; CDR3: CAISEFGSGTDTQYF; DNA: TGTGCCATCAGTGAGTTCGGGAGCGGGACAGATACGCAGTATTTT
V: TRBV27; D: TRBD2; J: TRBJ2-7; size: .; CDR3: CASSPGTSGNEQYF; DNA: TGTGCCAGCAGTCCCGGGACTAGCGGGAACGAGCAGTACTTC
V: TRBV5-4; D: .; J: TRBJ2-7; size: .; CDR3: CASRPSGVYEQYF; DNA: TGTGCCAGCAGGCCGAGCGGAGTCTACGAGCAGTACTTC
V: TRBV6-5; D: .; J: TRBJ2-7; size: few; CDR3: CASSYSPDFSPYEQYF; DNA: TGTGCCAGCAGTTACTCGCCGGACTTTTCCCCCTACGAGCAGTACTTC
V: TRBV5-1; D: TRBD1; J: TRBJ2-7; size: .; CDR3: CASSLVGQGYEQYF; DNA: TGCGCCAGCAGCTTGGTCGGACAGGGCTACGAGCAGTACTTC
V: TRBV7-2; D: .; J: TRBJ2-1; size: few; CDR3: CASSYTSSSYNEQFF; DNA: TGTGCCAGCAGCTACACATCGAGCTCCTACAATGAGCAGTTCTTC
V: TRBV7-2; D: .; J: TRBJ2-1; size: few; CDR3: CASSPYGQAQFF; DNA: TGTGCCAGCAGCCCGTACGGGCAAGCTCAGTTCTTC
V: TRBV11-2; D: .; J: TRBJ2-7; size: .; CDR3: CASSLDRVSHEQYF; DNA: TGTGCCAGCAGCTTAGACAGGGTCTCCCACGAGCAGTACTTC
V: TRBV5-1; D: TRBD2; J: TRBJ2-2; size: .; CDR3: CASKGLAGDDTGELFF; DNA: TGCGCCAGCAAAGGGCTAGCGGGAGATGACACCGGGGAGCTGTTTTTT
V: TRBV7-2; D: TRBD1; J: TRBJ2-4; size: .; CDR3: CASSPDRAIENIQYF; DNA: TGTGCCAGCAGCCCTGACAGGGCAATCGAAAACATTCAGTACTTC
V: TRBV4-1; D: .; J: TRBJ2-7; size: .; CDR3: CASSQIDRHEQYF; DNA: TGCGCCAGCAGCCAAATAGACCGGCACGAGCAGTACTTC
V: TRBV9; D: .; J: TRBJ1-5; size: .; CDR3: CASSREAGNQPQHF; DNA: TGTGCCAGCAGCAGAGAGGCAGGGAATCAGCCCCAGCATTTT
V: TRBV29-1; D: .; J: TRBJ1-2; size: few; CDR3: CSVIWTRNTNYGYTF; DNA: TGCAGCGTAATATGGACTCGTAATACTAACTATGGCTACACCTTC
V: TRBV11-2; D: .; J: TRBJ2-5; size: few; CDR3: CASSLDSSQETQYF; DNA: TGTGCCAGCAGCTTAGATAGCAGCCAAGAGACCCAGTACTTC
V: TRBV4-2; D: TRBD2; J: TRBJ2-1; size: .; CDR3: CASSQGPGLAGVNEQFF; DNA: TGTGCCAGCAGCCAGGGGCCGGGACTAGCGGGAGTCAATGAGCAGTTCTTC
V: TRBV5-1; D: .; J: TRBJ2-5; size: few; CDR3: CASSLAPGVETQYF; DNA: TGCGCCAGCAGCTTGGCCCCGGGCGTAGAGACCCAGTACTTC
V: TRBV30; D: TRBD1; J: TRBJ1-5; size: .; CDR3: CAWSTDRGSNQPQHF; DNA: TGTGCCTGGAGTACGGACAGGGGAAGCAATCAGCCCCAGCATTTT
V: TRBV30; D: .; J: TRBJ1-5; size: .; CDR3: CAWSAGYQPQHF; DNA: TGTGCCTGGAGTGCGGGCTACCAGCCCCAGCATTTT
V: TRBV28; D: .; J: TRBJ2-5; size: few; CDR3: CASSSVSGGLTKETQYF; DNA: TGTGCCAGCAGTTCGGTGTCAGGCGGGCTTACCAAAGAGACCCAGTACTTC
V: TRBV5-6; D: TRBD2; J: TRBJ2-5; size: .; CDR3: CASSLREGRQTQYF; DNA: TGTGCCAGCAGCTTGCGGGAGGGCCGGCAGACCCAGTACTTC
V: TRBV29-1; D: TRBD2; J: TRBJ2-2; size: .; CDR3: CSAGRERTGELFF; DNA: TGCAGCGCTGGGCGGGAGAGGACCGGGGAGCTGTTTTTT
V: TRBV29-1; D: TRBD1; J: TRBJ2-7; size: .; CDR3: CSVGTVSYEQYF; DNA: TGCAGCGTCGGGACAGTCTCCTACGAGCAGTACTTC
V: TRBV11-3; D: .; J: TRBJ2-5; size: few; CDR3: CASSLGTGHLQETQYF; DNA: TGTGCCAGCAGCTTAGGAACGGGTCACCTCCAAGAGACCCAGTACTTC
V: TRBV5-1; D: TRBD2; J: TRBJ2-3; size: .; CDR3: CASSLGALAGGTDTQYF; DNA: TGCGCCAGCAGCTTGGGCGCGCTAGCGGGAGGCACAGATACGCAGTATTTT
V: TRBV30; D: TRBD2; J: TRBJ2-1; size: few; CDR3: CAWSVAGVREQFF; DNA: TGTGCCTGGAGTGTAGCGGGAGTTAGAGAGCAGTTCTTC
V: TRBV5-4; D: .; J: TRBJ1-1; size: .; CDR3: CASRIDRPANTEAFF; DNA: TGTGCCAGCAGGATCGACAGGCCTGCGAACACTGAAGCTTTCTTT
V: TRBV30; D: .; J: TRBJ1-5; size: few; CDR3: CAWSEGGRSNQPQHF; DNA: TGTGCCTGGAGTGAGGGCGGCCGGAGCAATCAGCCCCAGCATTTT
V: TRBV30; D: .; J: TRBJ1-5; size: once; CDR3: CAWSTFQGIQPQHF; DNA: TGTGCCTGGAGTACTTTCCAGGGGATCCAGCCCCAGCATTTT
V: TRBV5-4; D: .; J: TRBJ2-4; size: few; CDR3: CASSLVTGAKNIQYF; DNA: TGTGCCAGCAGCTTGGTTACCGGCGCCAAAAACATTCAGTACTTC
V: TRBV29-1; D: TRBD2; J: TRBJ2-1; size: few; CDR3: CSVEKREGYNEQFF; DNA: TGCAGCGTTGAAAAGCGGGAGGGTTACAATGAGCAGTTCTTC
V: TRBV6-5; D: TRBD1; J: TRBJ2-7; size: .; CDR3: CASRRTGRSYEQYF; DNA: TGTGCCAGCAGAAGGACAGGGCGTTCCTACGAGCAGTACTTC
V: TRBV29-1; D: TRBD2; J: TRBJ2-1; size: .; CDR3: CSVLLAGTNEQFF; DNA: TGCAGCGTTCTTCTAGCGGGGACCAATGAGCAGTTCTTC
V: TRBV5-6; D: .; J: TRBJ2-1; size: few; CDR3: CASSPDWGWNNEQFF; DNA: TGTGCCAGCAGCCCGGACTGGGGGTGGAACAATGAGCAGTTCTTC
V: TRBV7-2; D: TRBD1; J: TRBJ1-1; size: .; CDR3: CASSLRTGNTEAFF; DNA: TGTGCCAGCAGCTTACGGACAGGGAACACTGAAGCTTTCTTT
V: TRBV20-1; D: .; J: TRBJ1-1; size: .; CDR3: CSANSYTEAFF; DNA: TGCAGTGCTAACTCCTACACTGAAGCTTTCTTT
V: TRBV19; D: .; J: TRBJ2-7; size: .; CDR3: CASSILADSSYEQYF; DNA: TGTGCCAGTAGTATTCTTGCGGATAGCTCCTACGAGCAGTACTTC
V: TRBV10-3; D: .; J: TRBJ2-1; size: .; CDR3: CAIRTGLLDNEQFF; DNA: TGTGCCATCAGGACAGGCCTTCTCGACAATGAGCAGTTCTTC